The 12 T cell receptor beta chains below all came from one sample that was sequenced in a study of cytomegalovirus exposure and HLA in healthy donors. Here immunoSEQ multiplex PCR was the method, and the copy in TCRdb shows in-frame clones only, minus some. Of more than 300,000 clones listed, 86% were seen once; the top ten hold around 0.8%. Sequencing was done on a sample of PBMCs. These receptors came from a woman aged 18-30 years in good health and CMV-seronegative.

The CDR3, as DNA: TGTGCAAGTCGCTTAGGGCTAGCGGGAGTTGGGGAGCAGTACTTC. Encoded protein: CASRLGLAGVGEQYF. V and J are TRBV12-2 and TRBJ2-7; TRBD2 is the table's D call and was not checked against the DNA. TRBV12-2 is an annotated pseudogene. This CDR3 comprises 15 residues.

The chain joins TRBV2 to TRBJ1-5; 8 nucleotides line up with TRBD1. V was clipped by 2 bases and J by 9 bases; unmatched bases: 6. The CDR3 is 14 amino acids. CDR1 and CDR2 (germline): SNHLY, FYNNEI. CDR3 amino acids: CASSEQGAPRPQHF. As DNA, the CDR3 is TGTGCCAGCAGTGAACAGGGGGCGCCTAGGCCCCAGCATTTT.

The chain carries TRBV6-1 and TRBJ1-4; a weak D match, TRBD1 (5 bases). This CDR3 has 14 amino acids. V was clipped by 11 bases and J by 11 bases, with 24 bases between them. The germline V gene has CDR1 MNHNS and CDR2 SASEGT. The CDR3 spells CAASVRGDGNKLFF. In DNA, the CDR3 is TGTGCCGCCTCCGTCCGCGGGGACGGAAATAAACTGTTTTTT.

This rearrangement joins TRBV30 to TRBJ1-1, with D possibly TRBD1 on 6 matching bases. This CDR3 comprises 13 residues. V lost 2 bases and J lost 3, with 10 bases in between. In germline, CDR1 is GTSNPN, CDR2 SVGIG (reference sequence). CDR3 nucleotides: TGTGCCTGGAGTAACAGGGCCGACACTGAAGCTTTCTTT. Its protein is CAWSNRADTEAFF.

The rearrangement links TRBV9 to TRBJ2-7; 10 nucleotides agree with TRBD1. With V trimmed by 4 bases and J by 6 bases, 7 bases remained unmatched. From germline, CDR1 is SGDLS and CDR2 YYNGEE. The CDR3 spans 14 residues. The CDR3 is CASSQDRGSGEQYF. Here the CDR3 DNA reads TGTGCCAGCAGCCAGGACAGGGGGAGCGGCGAGCAGTACTTC.

This chain uses TRBV28 with TRBJ1-5, with D unclear. This CDR3 has 11 amino acids. Germline lookup yields CDR1 MDHEN and CDR2 SYDVKM. V was cut by 3 bases and J by 6 bases, with 3 bases left in between. The CDR3 spells CASSLAQPQHF. CDR3 DNA sequence: TGTGCCAGCAGTTTGGCTCAGCCCCAGCATTTT.

The rearrangement joins TRBV10-2 to TRBJ2-3; D is possibly TRBD1 (6 bases). Trimming shortened V by 8 bases and J by 1 base, and 13 bases separated the two germline ends. The germline CDR1 and CDR2 sequences are WSHSY and SAAADI. The CDR3 is made up of 14 amino acids. CDR3 loop: CASPRWGRTDTQYF. In nucleotides, the CDR3 is TGCGCCAGCCCTCGGTGGGGGCGCACAGATACGCAGTATTTT.

V gene TRBV2 combines with J gene TRBJ2-5; 10 bases map to TRBD2. J lost 7 bases, V lost 4 bases, and 3 bases had no gene match. The CDR3 contains 13 residues. CDR1 is SNHLY, CDR2 FYNNEI, per germline. The CDR3 sequence is CASSVLAGGTQYF. The DNA for the CDR3 is TGTGCCAGCAGTGTTTTAGCGGGAGGGACCCAGTACTTC.

This clone was observed a few times. The chain is built from TRBV30 and TRBJ1-1; 8 bases map to TRBD1. Trimming took 1 base from V and 5 from J; bases not matched to a gene: 6. The length of the CDR3 is 14 residues. Germline-derived CDR1 and CDR2 are GTSNPN and SVGIG (reference sequence). The CDR3 nucleotides are TGTGCCTGGAGTGGGTGGACAGGGACTACTGAAGCTTTCTTT. This encodes CAWSGWTGTTEAFF. Based on the CDR3 plus reference TRBV30 and TRBJ1-1, the full variable domain is SQTIHQWPATLVQPVGSPLSLECTVEGTSNPNLYWYRQAAGRGLQLLFYSVGIGQISSEVPQNLSASRPQDRQFILSSKKLLLSDSGFYLCAWSGWTGTTEAFFGQGTRLTVV.

The chain uses TRBV19 and TRBJ1-1, with unresolved D. The CDR3 loop spans 14 amino acids. Germline values: CDR1 LNHDA, CDR2 SQIVND (reference sequence). V was shortened by 1 base and J by 2 bases, with 8 bases between the two germline ends. This CDR3 reads CASSIGLYNTEAFF. The CDR3 DNA reads as TGTGCCAGTAGTATAGGCCTATATAACACTGAAGCTTTCTTT.

This clone was seen once. This chain connects TRBV27 to TRBJ2-1; D remains unclear. The V end was cut by 4 bases, the J end by 6 bases, with 7 bases between. The CDR3 length is 12 residues. Germline CDR1 is MNHEY and CDR2 is SMNVEV (reference sequence). In DNA form, the CDR3 reads TGTGCCAGCAGTTATCTAGGCAATGAGCAGTTCTTC. Amino acids: CASSYLGNEQFF.

This sequence joins TRBV5-4 and TRBJ1-1; 8 bases match TRBD1. The CDR3 is 14 residues long. CDR1 and CDR2 (germline): SGHNT, YYREEE (reference sequence). The V and J ends lost 1 base and 3 bases, in that order; junction bases with no gene match: 2. CDR3 amino acids: CASSLNRGDTEAFF. The CDR3 DNA is TGTGCCAGCAGCTTGAACAGGGGGGACACTGAAGCTTTCTTT.